Listed below are T cell receptor beta chains from one sample, sequenced in a study of cytotoxic CD8 clonotypes in ibrutinib-treated CLL. Measured with immunoSEQ multiplex PCR; TCRdb has only the in-frame clones, and not every one. The sample gives tens of thousands of clones, more than 75% of which show up once; roughly 8% is in the top ten. The sequenced sample was PBMCs, obtained at disease progression, from a patient treated with ibrutinib. These receptors were obtained from a human donor with chronic lymphocytic leukemia. Each CDR3 is given with its conserved first and last residue. Fields, in order: J gene, clone size, V gene, D gene, CDR3 DNA, CDR3 protein. A D gene is named only where the DNA matches it firmly. Size is stated for part of the rows, as once, few or many counts, or as a class when the clone is expanded.

J: TRBJ2-1
size: NA
V: TRBV2
D: NA
DNA: TGTGCCAGCAGTGAATCTCCCTACAATGAGCAGTTCTTC
CDR3: CASSESPYNEQFF

J: TRBJ2-7
size: once
V: TRBV6-5
D: TRBD2
DNA: TGTGCCAGCAGTTACTCGTTGTCTAGCGGCTACGAGCAGTACTTC
CDR3: CASSYSLSSGYEQYF

J: TRBJ2-2
size: NA
V: TRBV11-2
D: NA
DNA: TGTGCCAGCAGCTTGGGAGTGAACACCGGGGAGCTGTTTTTT
CDR3: CASSLGVNTGELFF

J: TRBJ2-7
size: NA
V: TRBV7-3
D: TRBD2
DNA: TGTGCCAGCAGCAGGGGGACTAGCGGGATTCTCTCCGAGCAGTACTTC
CDR3: CASSRGTSGILSEQYF

J: TRBJ1-6
size: NA
V: TRBV4-1
D: NA
DNA: TGCGCCAGCAGCCAAGAGCGCGGGGGATCGATTAATTCACCCCTCCACTTT
CDR3: CASSQERGGSINSPLHF

J: TRBJ1-1
size: NA
V: TRBV10-3
D: NA
DNA: TGTGCCATCAACGGGGTAATGAACACTGAAGCTTTCTTT
CDR3: CAINGVMNTEAFF

J: TRBJ1-5
size: NA
V: TRBV9
D: NA
DNA: TGTGCCAGCAGCGTAGACATCGGGGGGCCTCAGCCCCAGCATTTT
CDR3: CASSVDIGGPQPQHF

J: TRBJ2-1
size: NA
V: TRBV7-9
D: TRBD1
DNA: TGTGCCAGCAGCCAGGGACAGGGGTTAGGTAATGAGCAGTTCTTC
CDR3: CASSQGQGLGNEQFF

J: TRBJ2-7
size: NA
V: TRBV28
D: TRBD2
DNA: TGTGCCAGCAGACCGGCCGGGACTAGCGTCTACGAGCAGTACTTC
CDR3: CASRPAGTSVYEQYF

J: TRBJ1-2
size: once
V: TRBV7-2
D: TRBD1
DNA: TGTGCCAGCAGCTTGGGGACAGGGGTTTATCATGGCTACACCTTC
CDR3: CASSLGTGVYHGYTF

J: TRBJ1-3
size: NA
V: TRBV7-9
D: NA
DNA: TGTGCCAGCAGCGCCACTGGAAACACCATATATTTT
CDR3: CASSATGNTIYF

J: TRBJ1-4
size: NA
V: TRBV4-1
D: NA
DNA: TGCGCCAGCAGCCGAGGGGCCCTTGAAAAACTGTTTTTT
CDR3: CASSRGALEKLFF

J: TRBJ1-5
size: NA
V: TRBV6-5
D: NA
DNA: TGTGCCAGCAGTTTGCAGGGGAGCAATCAGCCCCAGCATTTT
CDR3: CASSLQGSNQPQHF

J: TRBJ2-7
size: NA
V: TRBV5-1
D: TRBD2
DNA: TGCGCCAGCAGCTTGGGTAGCGGGGGGACCTACGAGCAGTACTTC
CDR3: CASSLGSGGTYEQYF

J: TRBJ2-3
size: NA
V: TRBV2
D: NA
DNA: TGTGCCAGCTCGCAGTCGGCGGTGGCAGATACGCAGTATTTT
CDR3: CASSQSAVADTQYF

J: TRBJ2-5
size: NA
V: TRBV29-1
D: NA
DNA: TGCAGCGTTGAGGGCAACCAAGAGACCCAGTACTTC
CDR3: CSVEGNQETQYF

J: TRBJ1-6
size: once
V: TRBV5-5
D: NA
DNA: TGTGCCAGCAACCCCGAGCCGGGACACAGATATAATTCACCCCTCCACTTT
CDR3: CASNPEPGHRYNSPLHF

J: TRBJ2-1
size: NA
V: TRBV14
D: NA
DNA: TGTGCCAGCAGCCGATTTGGGACCCACAATGAGCAGTTCTTC
CDR3: CASSRFGTHNEQFF

J: TRBJ2-3
size: NA
V: TRBV30
D: NA
DNA: TGTGCCTGGAGTCACAGGAGCACAGATACGCAGTATTTT
CDR3: CAWSHRSTDTQYF

J: TRBJ1-1
size: NA
V: TRBV13
D: NA
DNA: TGTGCCAGCAGCTTGTGGGGAAGAACGAACACTGAAGCTTTCTTT
CDR3: CASSLWGRTNTEAFF

J: TRBJ1-2
size: NA
V: TRBV12-5
D: TRBD1
DNA: TGTGCTAGTGGTTCGATTGCCGGGACAGGGGGCTTAGAGGACTATGGCTACACCTTC
CDR3: CASGSIAGTGGLEDYGYTF

J: TRBJ1-1
size: NA
V: TRBV5-1
D: NA
DNA: TGCGCCAGCAGCGGCTTGGGACAATCTGAAGCTTTCTTT
CDR3: CASSGLGQSEAFF

J: TRBJ2-4
size: NA
V: TRBV2
D: TRBD2
DNA: TGTGCCAGCGGCCGACTAGCGGGGTTAAAAAACATTCAGTACTTC
CDR3: CASGRLAGLKNIQYF

J: TRBJ2-7
size: NA
V: TRBV28
D: TRBD2
DNA: TGTGCCAGCAGTTGGGGGACTAGCGGGGGCTACGAGCAGTACTTC
CDR3: CASSWGTSGGYEQYF

J: TRBJ2-3
size: NA
V: TRBV12-5
D: NA
DNA: TGTGCTAGTGGTCTCGGGACTTTCACAGATACGCAGTATTTT
CDR3: CASGLGTFTDTQYF

J: TRBJ2-5
size: NA
V: TRBV15
D: NA
DNA: TGTGCCACCAGCAGAGTTGCGATACAAGAGACCCAGTACTTC
CDR3: CATSRVAIQETQYF

J: TRBJ2-1
size: NA
V: TRBV27
D: TRBD2
DNA: TGTGCCAGCAGTTTAATTAGCGGGGGGGCCGGTGAGCAGTTCTTC
CDR3: CASSLISGGAGEQFF

J: TRBJ2-2
size: NA
V: TRBV10-2
D: NA
DNA: TGCGCCAGCAGGGGGACGAACACCGGGGAGCTGTTTTTT
CDR3: CASRGTNTGELFF

J: TRBJ1-3
size: NA
V: TRBV7-9
D: NA
DNA: TGTGCCAGCAGCTTAGGCAGGGCTGGAAACACCATATATTTT
CDR3: CASSLGRAGNTIYF

J: TRBJ1-6
size: NA
V: TRBV30
D: NA
DNA: TGTGCCTGGACCGTGGGCGGGGACATTCGCCACTTT
CDR3: CAWTVGGDIRHF

J: TRBJ1-1
size: NA
V: TRBV27
D: TRBD1
DNA: TGTGCCAGCAGGACATTAACCGGGACAGCAATGAACACTGAAGCTTTCTTT
CDR3: CASRTLTGTAMNTEAFF

J: TRBJ2-5
size: NA
V: TRBV5-6
D: NA
DNA: TGTGCCAGCAGCTTGACCAGCGGTACCAGGGGAGAGACCCAGTACTTC
CDR3: CASSLTSGTRGETQYF

J: TRBJ2-2
size: few
V: TRBV6-6
D: TRBD2
DNA: TGTGCCAGCAGCTCGGGGGGAGGCACCGGGGAGCTGTTTTTT
CDR3: CASSSGGGTGELFF

J: TRBJ2-7
size: NA
V: TRBV30
D: NA
DNA: TGTGCCGGGATGGGGGAACGCTACGAGCAGTACTTC
CDR3: CAGMGERYEQYF

J: TRBJ2-7
size: NA
V: TRBV5-1
D: NA
DNA: TGCGCCAGCAGCTTGTGGGGCCGTGAGCAGGATCCCTACGAGCAGTACTTC
CDR3: CASSLWGREQDPYEQYF

J: TRBJ2-3
size: NA
V: TRBV11-2
D: TRBD2
DNA: TGTGCCAGCAGTCCGCGACTAGCGGGGGGGGGAGATACGCAGTATTTT
CDR3: CASSPRLAGGGDTQYF

J: TRBJ2-3
size: NA
V: TRBV4-1
D: TRBD2
DNA: TGCGCCAGCAGCCAAGAATTTATTAGCGGGAGGGCAGATACGCAGTATTTT
CDR3: CASSQEFISGRADTQYF

J: TRBJ2-1
size: many
V: TRBV6-4
D: TRBD2
DNA: TGTGCCAGCAGTCACAGCGGGGGGGCCGTATATGAGCAGTTCTTC
CDR3: CASSHSGGAVYEQFF

J: TRBJ2-3
size: NA
V: TRBV6-5
D: NA
DNA: TGTGCCAGCAAGAGCCTGGTAACGGATACGCAGTATTTT
CDR3: CASKSLVTDTQYF

J: TRBJ2-1
size: NA
V: TRBV6-6
D: NA
DNA: TGTGCCAGCAGCATATACCCAGAAATTGATGAGCAGTTCTTC
CDR3: CASSIYPEIDEQFF

J: TRBJ2-1
size: NA
V: TRBV10-2
D: TRBD1
DNA: TGCGCCAGCAGCCTCACCCGGGACAGCTACAATGAGCAGTTCTTC
CDR3: CASSLTRDSYNEQFF

J: TRBJ2-3
size: NA
V: TRBV7-6
D: NA
DNA: TGTGCCAGCAGCTTATCGACCGGGGGTTATACGCAGTATTTT
CDR3: CASSLSTGGYTQYF

J: TRBJ2-5
size: NA
V: TRBV29-1
D: NA
DNA: TGCAGCGCATCAGAGGCTGCGGAGACCCAGTACTTC
CDR3: CSASEAAETQYF

J: TRBJ1-5
size: NA
V: TRBV18
D: NA
DNA: TGTGCCAGCTCCCCGGGGGGCGGCAATCAGCCCCAGCATTTT
CDR3: CASSPGGGNQPQHF

J: TRBJ1-1
size: NA
V: TRBV19
D: TRBD1
DNA: TGTGCCAGTAGTTCGGGAAGGGACAGGAAGAACACTGAAGCTTTCTTT
CDR3: CASSSGRDRKNTEAFF

J: TRBJ2-1
size: NA
V: TRBV7-3
D: NA
DNA: TGTGCCAGCAGCTCCGGGACCGAGCAGTTCTTC
CDR3: CASSSGTEQFF

J: TRBJ1-2
size: NA
V: TRBV6-1
D: NA
DNA: TGTGCCAGCAATTCCAAGACAGGCTTAGGGTATGGCTACACCTTC
CDR3: CASNSKTGLGYGYTF

J: TRBJ1-2
size: NA
V: TRBV28
D: TRBD1
DNA: TGTGCCAGCAGTTTGGACAGGGTGGAGGGCTACACCTTC
CDR3: CASSLDRVEGYTF

J: TRBJ1-2
size: NA
V: TRBV18
D: NA
DNA: TGTGCCAGCTCACCACCTGCCTTCGACAGACTAAAAAACTATGGCTACACCTTC
CDR3: CASSPPAFDRLKNYGYTF

J: TRBJ1-1
size: NA
V: TRBV7-9
D: TRBD1
DNA: TGTGCCAGCAGCTTAGTACAGGGGTCGCCTGAAGCTTTCTTT
CDR3: CASSLVQGSPEAFF

J: TRBJ1-1
size: NA
V: TRBV9
D: NA
DNA: TGTGCCAGCAGCACCCAAGGGGGCACTGAAGCTTTCTTT
CDR3: CASSTQGGTEAFF